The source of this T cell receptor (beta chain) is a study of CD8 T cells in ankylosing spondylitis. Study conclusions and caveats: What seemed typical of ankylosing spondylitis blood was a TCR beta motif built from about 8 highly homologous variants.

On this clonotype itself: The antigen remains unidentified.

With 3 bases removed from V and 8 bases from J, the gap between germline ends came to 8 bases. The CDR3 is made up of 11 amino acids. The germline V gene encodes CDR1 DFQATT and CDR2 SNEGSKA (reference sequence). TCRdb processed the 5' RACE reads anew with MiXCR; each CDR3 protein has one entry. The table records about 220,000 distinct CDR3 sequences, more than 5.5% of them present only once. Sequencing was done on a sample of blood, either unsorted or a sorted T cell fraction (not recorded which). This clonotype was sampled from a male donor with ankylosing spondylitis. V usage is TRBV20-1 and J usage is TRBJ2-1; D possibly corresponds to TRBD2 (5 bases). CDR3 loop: CSARRDDEQFF. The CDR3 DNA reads TGCAGTGCTAGGAGGGATGATGAGCAGTTCTTC.